The rows below give T cell receptor beta chains drawn from one sample of a study of OX40 agonist ivuxolimab in advanced cancers. Assay used: immunoSEQ multiplex PCR; TCRdb lists only in-frame clones, some missing. The sample has some 75,000 clones, around 87% seen once; the top ten hold around 2.5%. The sequenced sample was CD4+ or CD8+ T cells sorted from blood, obtained in a trial of the OX40 agonist ivuxolimab. These receptor sequences come from an adult with an advanced solid tumor such as melanoma, head and neck, liver or kidney cancer. CDR3s include the opening cysteine and the closing phenylalanine or tryptophan. D genes are given only for firm matches. Clone size appears in some rows only: once, few, many, or a class for an expanded clone.

TRBV2	TRBJ1-3	NA	NA	TGTGCCAGCAGCGAAACAGGGTCTGGAAACACCATATATTTT	CASSETGSGNTIYF
TRBV6-6	TRBJ2-5	NA	NA	TGTGCCAGCAGTTACATGAACCAAGAGACCCAGTACTTC	CASSYMNQETQYF
TRBV6-5	TRBJ2-7	few	TRBD1	TGTGCCAGCAGTTTGGGACAGGGTGAGCAGTACTTC	CASSLGQGEQYF
TRBV29-1	TRBJ1-2	NA	TRBD1	TGCAGCGTTGAAGGGCAGGGGGCGGTTGGCTACACCTTC	CSVEGQGAVGYTF
TRBV30	TRBJ1-4	NA	TRBD1	TGTGCCTGGAGTGTGGGTAGGACAGGGGCTAATGAAAAACTGTTTTTT	CAWSVGRTGANEKLFF
TRBV6-5	TRBJ1-4	few	NA	TGTGCCAGCAGTTACGGAAAGGGACGGGAAAAACTGTTTTTT	CASSYGKGREKLFF
TRBV2	TRBJ2-1	NA	NA	TGTGCCAGCAGTGTGAGGGGCCTACTGGGTGAGCAGTTCTTC	CASSVRGLLGEQFF
TRBV29-1	TRBJ1-2	NA	NA	TGCAGCGTTGAAGATCGAGTGGATGGCTACACCTTC	CSVEDRVDGYTF
TRBV10-3	TRBJ1-1	few	NA	TGTGCCATCAGTGCCGGGGTGCCAAACACTGAAGCTTTCTTT	CAISAGVPNTEAFF
TRBV27	TRBJ1-6	few	NA	TGTGCCAGCAGTTTCCAGGGACAACAGGGAAGAGGATCACCCCTCCACTTT	CASSFQGQQGRGSPLHF
TRBV11-3	TRBJ1-1	NA	NA	TGTGCCAGCAGCCGGGGGGACGGCGAGAACACTGAAGCTTTCTTT	CASSRGDGENTEAFF
TRBV7-2	TRBJ1-1	NA	TRBD1	TGTGCCACAACACAGGGGGCGTTGGAGAACACTGAAGCTTTCTTT	CATTQGALENTEAFF
TRBV7-6	TRBJ2-7	NA	NA	TGTGCCAGCAGCTTAGAACGGAGGGGCTACGAGCAGTACTTC	CASSLERRGYEQYF
TRBV7-3	TRBJ1-3	NA	TRBD1	TGTGCCAGCAGCGAAGGGGGACAGAGCTCTGGAAACACCATATATTTT	CASSEGGQSSGNTIYF
TRBV6-1	TRBJ1-5	NA	TRBD1	TGTGCCAGCAGCTACAGGGGTAATAGCAATCAGCCCCAGCATTTT	CASSYRGNSNQPQHF
TRBV9	TRBJ1-6	NA	NA	TGTGCCAGCAGCGTAAGTTTGGGGTATAATTCACCCCTCCACTTT	CASSVSLGYNSPLHF
TRBV5-1	TRBJ1-4	NA	NA	TGCGCCAGCAGCCCCGGACAGTCAACTAATGAAAAACTGTTTTTT	CASSPGQSTNEKLFF
TRBV7-2	TRBJ1-2	NA	NA	TGTGCCAGCAGCTTAGAAGTCAGAGACTATGGCTACACCTTC	CASSLEVRDYGYTF
TRBV5-6	TRBJ2-7	NA	NA	TGTGCCAGCAGCTTGGATGTCTACGAGCAGTACTTC	CASSLDVYEQYF
TRBV28	TRBJ2-2	NA	NA	TGTGCCAGCAGTTTATGGTACGGACAGCAAACCCTTAAGAACACCGGGGAGCTGTTTTTT	CASSLWYGQQTLKNTGELFF
TRBV5-6	TRBJ2-1	NA	TRBD1	TGTGCCAGCAGCTTAGGACAGGGGGGTTGGAATGAGCAGTTCTTC	CASSLGQGGWNEQFF
TRBV21-1	TRBJ1-2	NA	NA	TGTGCCAGCAGCCAGACGTTCGGACAAGTTCCAACCCCTGGCTACACCTTC	CASSQTFGQVPTPGYTF
TRBV6-6	TRBJ1-3	NA	NA	TGTGCCAGCAGTTATGGTGGCACTGGAAACACCATATATTTT	CASSYGGTGNTIYF
TRBV4-3	TRBJ1-1	NA	NA	TGCGCCAGCAGCCTCTTGGGCGGGAACACTGAAGCTTTCTTT	CASSLLGGNTEAFF
TRBV28	TRBJ1-5	once	TRBD1	TGTGCCAGCAGTTTCGGAGGGGGCGGCGGACAGCCCCAGCATTTT	CASSFGGGGGQPQHF
TRBV27	TRBJ2-2	NA	TRBD1	TGTGCCAGCAGTCTCAGGGGGCAGAGCACCGGGGAGCTGTTTTTT	CASSLRGQSTGELFF
TRBV7-6	TRBJ2-2	NA	TRBD2	TGTGCCAGTGAGATGCGGGGGACGAACACCGGGGAGCTGTTTTTT	CASEMRGTNTGELFF
TRBV11-1	TRBJ1-4	NA	TRBD1	TGTGCCAGCAGCTCCCCGGGACAGGGGGCGCGGCTGTTTTTT	CASSSPGQGARLFF
TRBV11-2	TRBJ2-1	NA	NA	TGTGCCAGCAGCTTAGAGGCACACTCCTACAATGAGCAGTTCTTC	CASSLEAHSYNEQFF
TRBV7-9	TRBJ2-5	NA	TRBD1	TGTGCCAGCAGCGCCCGACAGGGAAGCCCCGGGGAGACCCAGTACTTC	CASSARQGSPGETQYF
TRBV5-4	TRBJ1-4	NA	TRBD1	TGTGCCAGCAGCTTGGCCAACAGGGGGGGTCGGGAAAAACTGTTTTTT	CASSLANRGGREKLFF
TRBV6-1	TRBJ1-1	NA	NA	TGTGCCAGCAGTGAATCGGGCGGGGAATCTGAAGCTTTCTTT	CASSESGGESEAFF
TRBV6-5	TRBJ1-2	few	TRBD1	TGTGCCAGCAGTTACTCGGGACAGGGCCATGGTGGCTACACCTTC	CASSYSGQGHGGYTF
TRBV13	TRBJ2-1	NA	NA	TGTGCCAGCAGCTTAGGGGGGGCCGATGAGCAGTTCTTC	CASSLGGADEQFF
TRBV6-5	TRBJ2-5	NA	TRBD2	TGTGCCAGCAGTTACTTGACGGGGGGGGCCGGAGAGACCCAGTACTTC	CASSYLTGGAGETQYF
TRBV7-9	TRBJ2-6	NA	TRBD2	TGTGCCAGCAGCCCGCGGGGGGCGTTAGGGGCCAACGTCCTGACTTTC	CASSPRGALGANVLTF
TRBV7-9	TRBJ2-1	NA	TRBD2	TGTGCCAGCAGCTTAGCGTTAGCGGGGATAAATGAGCAGTTCTTC	CASSLALAGINEQFF
TRBV5-6	TRBJ2-3	few	NA	TGTGCCAGCAGCCCCGACGATCTTCAGGGCCCCCGGATAGATACGCAGTATTTT	CASSPDDLQGPRIDTQYF
TRBV5-4	TRBJ2-3	NA	NA	TGTGCCAGCAGGGAACAGGGGGGGGACACAGATACGCAGTATTTT	CASREQGGDTDTQYF
TRBV7-2	TRBJ2-6	once	NA	TGTGCCAGCAGCTTTGAAGGGGCCAACGTCCTGACTTTC	CASSFEGANVLTF
TRBV5-1	TRBJ1-1	NA	NA	TGCGCCAGCAGCCCGTCGGGACCGAACACTGAAGCTTTCTTT	CASSPSGPNTEAFF
TRBV28	TRBJ2-7	NA	NA	TGTGCCAGCAGTTTACCAGGGTATGAGCAGTACTTC	CASSLPGYEQYF
TRBV6-5	TRBJ1-2	few	NA	TGTGCCAGCAGTTCCGCCGGGACGGACTATGGCTACACCTTC	CASSSAGTDYGYTF
TRBV10-3	TRBJ1-6	NA	NA	TGTGCCATCAGTGCGGAAAGGGATAGTTCACCCCTCCACTTT	CAISAERDSSPLHF
TRBV19	TRBJ2-3	NA	NA	TGTGCCAGTAGTATGATGACAGATACGCAGTATTTT	CASSMMTDTQYF
TRBV19	TRBJ2-5	few	TRBD2	TGTGCCAGTAGTGCAGGGACTACCTCACAGGAGACCCAGTACTTC	CASSAGTTSQETQYF
TRBV7-7	TRBJ2-5	once	NA	TGTGCCAGCAGCTCTGCCGGCGGTCCCCAAGAGACCCAGTACTTC	CASSSAGGPQETQYF
TRBV4-3	TRBJ2-3	NA	TRBD2	TGCGCCAGCAGCCAAGGTTGGTCTAGCGGGGGCACAGATACGCAGTATTTT	CASSQGWSSGGTDTQYF
TRBV5-6	TRBJ1-5	NA	NA	TGTGCCAGCAGCTTGGGGGCCCTAAATCAGCCCCAGCATTTT	CASSLGALNQPQHF
TRBV5-1	TRBJ2-7	NA	NA	TGCGCCAGCAGCTTGGCCGGGACCTCCTACGAGCAGTACTTC	CASSLAGTSYEQYF
TRBV7-9	TRBJ1-1	NA	TRBD1	TGTGCCAGCAGCCCAGGCGGGACAGGCTTAGTCTCTGAAGCTTTCTTT	CASSPGGTGLVSEAFF
TRBV5-4	TRBJ2-1	NA	TRBD2	TGTGCCAGCAGAGAGCGGGGGGGCGACAATGAGCAGTTCTTC	CASRERGGDNEQFF
TRBV29-1	TRBJ1-4	NA	TRBD1	TGCAGCGCTGAAGGGACAGCTAATGAAAAACTGTTTTTT	CSAEGTANEKLFF
TRBV11-3	TRBJ2-2	NA	NA	TGTGCCAGCAGCTCCCGGGGGACCACGAACACCGGGGAGCTGTTTTTT	CASSSRGTTNTGELFF
TRBV12-5	TRBJ1-2	NA	NA	TGTGCTAGTGGTTCGTCGGACATCCCGAGGCATGGCTACACCTTC	CASGSSDIPRHGYTF
TRBV19	TRBJ1-1	NA	NA	TGTGCCAGTAGGCCAACAGTGAACACTGAAGCTTTCTTT	CASRPTVNTEAFF
TRBV7-9	TRBJ1-1	NA	TRBD1	TGTGCCAGCAGCCCCGCAGGGGGCGAAGCTTTCTTT	CASSPAGGEAFF
TRBV7-9	TRBJ1-3	NA	NA	TGTGCCAGCAGCTTGGGCCAACTGGCCGGAAACACCATATATTTT	CASSLGQLAGNTIYF
TRBV5-5	TRBJ2-3	NA	TRBD2	TGTGCCAGCAGCTTCCTAGCGGGGGGGCCGGCAGATACGCAGTATTTT	CASSFLAGGPADTQYF
TRBV4-1	TRBJ1-2	NA	NA	TGCGCCAGCAGTGATATTTCCGGGAGCCCCTTCGGCGGCTACACCTTC	CASSDISGSPFGGYTF